These T cell receptor beta chains were read from a single sample in a study of a mutant IDH1 vaccine in newly diagnosed glioma. Profiled with immunoSEQ multiplex PCR; TCRdb holds only in-frame clones, not every one. This table holds fewer than 35,000 clones, around 80% found once. What these receptors recognize is not known. The sample consisted of PBMCs, taken from a glioma patient whose treatment included an IDH1 peptide vaccine. The receptors were sampled from a woman between 40 and 50 years old with glioma. Both conserved end residues are part of each CDR3. A D gene is named only where the DNA matches it firmly. Clone size, where shown, is once, few, many, or a class for clones that have expanded.

clone_size: NA
v_call: TRBV6-1
cdr3_length: 14
j_call: TRBJ1-6
d_call: NA
cdr3_nt: TGTGCCACCCACAGGGATCCGGCCGAATCACCCCTCCACTTT
cdr3_aa: CATHRDPAESPLHF

clone_size: once
v_call: TRBV5-1
cdr3_length: 13
j_call: TRBJ1-1
d_call: NA
cdr3_nt: TGCGCCAGCGGACTACACCCGAACACTGAAGCTTTCTTT
cdr3_aa: CASGLHPNTEAFF

clone_size: NA
v_call: TRBV9
cdr3_length: 16
j_call: TRBJ2-2
d_call: TRBD2
cdr3_nt: TGTGCCAGCAGCGTAGGGCTAGCGGGGAACACCGGGGAGCTGTTTTTT
cdr3_aa: CASSVGLAGNTGELFF

clone_size: NA
v_call: TRBV7-2
cdr3_length: 15
j_call: TRBJ2-2
d_call: TRBD2
cdr3_nt: TGTGCCAGCAGCCCTAGCGGGGGGGCCCCCGGGGAGCTGTTTTTT
cdr3_aa: CASSPSGGAPGELFF

clone_size: NA
v_call: TRBV14
cdr3_length: 12
j_call: TRBJ1-6
d_call: NA
cdr3_nt: TGTGCCAGCAGCCAAGACTCGAGGCCCCTCCACTTT
cdr3_aa: CASSQDSRPLHF

clone_size: NA
v_call: TRBV6-5
cdr3_length: 14
j_call: TRBJ2-7
d_call: TRBD2
cdr3_nt: TGTGCCAGCTGTCGGACTAGCGGACCCTACGAGCAGTACTTC
cdr3_aa: CASCRTSGPYEQYF

clone_size: once
v_call: TRBV6-5
cdr3_length: 16
j_call: TRBJ1-5
d_call: TRBD1
cdr3_nt: TGTGCCAGCAGTTCCAGGACAGGTTCATACAATCAGCCCCAGCATTTT
cdr3_aa: CASSSRTGSYNQPQHF

clone_size: NA
v_call: TRBV2
cdr3_length: 13
j_call: TRBJ1-1
d_call: NA
cdr3_nt: TGTGCCAGCAGTTCTACAGGGTTACCGGGGACCCTGTTT
cdr3_aa: CASSSTGLPGTLF

clone_size: NA
v_call: TRBV6-5
cdr3_length: 15
j_call: TRBJ1-1
d_call: NA
cdr3_nt: TGTGCCAGCAGTGTAGGGCAGGGACTCAACACTGAAGCTTTCTTT
cdr3_aa: CASSVGQGLNTEAFF

clone_size: NA
v_call: TRBV10-3
cdr3_length: 14
j_call: TRBJ2-7
d_call: NA
cdr3_nt: TGTGCCATCAGTGAGCGGACTCCAGGATACGAGCAGTACTTC
cdr3_aa: CAISERTPGYEQYF

clone_size: NA
v_call: TRBV5-6
cdr3_length: 12
j_call: TRBJ2-7
d_call: NA
cdr3_nt: TGTGCCAGCAGCTTATTGGGGGGCGAGCAGTACTTC
cdr3_aa: CASSLLGGEQYF

clone_size: NA
v_call: TRBV7-2
cdr3_length: 12
j_call: TRBJ2-7
d_call: NA
cdr3_nt: TGTGCCAGCAGCCACGCGGTCTACGAGCAGTACTTC
cdr3_aa: CASSHAVYEQYF

clone_size: NA
v_call: TRBV5-6
cdr3_length: 12
j_call: TRBJ1-1
d_call: NA
cdr3_nt: TGTGCCAGCAGCCGGCAGAACACTGAAGCTTTCTTT
cdr3_aa: CASSRQNTEAFF

clone_size: NA
v_call: TRBV19
cdr3_length: 15
j_call: TRBJ1-2
d_call: TRBD1
cdr3_nt: TGTGCCAGTAGGACCTCCGGGACAGGGAGAGATGGCTACACCTTC
cdr3_aa: CASRTSGTGRDGYTF

clone_size: NA
v_call: TRBV7-6
cdr3_length: 14
j_call: TRBJ2-5
d_call: TRBD2
cdr3_nt: TGTGCCAGCAGCAATAGCGGGGTGCAAGAGACCCAGTACTTC
cdr3_aa: CASSNSGVQETQYF

clone_size: NA
v_call: TRBV4-1
cdr3_length: 16
j_call: TRBJ1-4
d_call: NA
cdr3_nt: TGCGCCAGCAGCCAAGATGGTGGGGCAAGGAATGAAAAACTGTTTTTT
cdr3_aa: CASSQDGGARNEKLFF

clone_size: NA
v_call: TRBV4-3
cdr3_length: 18
j_call: TRBJ2-1
d_call: NA
cdr3_nt: TGCGCCAGCAGCCAAGCCGGGAGGGGACAGGGAAGTCCCAATGAGCAGTTCTTC
cdr3_aa: CASSQAGRGQGSPNEQFF

clone_size: few
v_call: TRBV7-2
cdr3_length: 14
j_call: TRBJ2-1
d_call: NA
cdr3_nt: TGTGCCAGCAGCTTAGCTCCTAATTCCAATGAGCAGTTCTTC
cdr3_aa: CASSLAPNSNEQFF

clone_size: NA
v_call: TRBV19
cdr3_length: 15
j_call: TRBJ1-4
d_call: TRBD1
cdr3_nt: TGTGCCAGTAGTAGAGTCGGGACAGGGGAGCGAAGACTGTTTTTT
cdr3_aa: CASSRVGTGERRLFF

clone_size: NA
v_call: TRBV5-4
cdr3_length: 13
j_call: TRBJ2-7
d_call: NA
cdr3_nt: TGTGCCAGCAGCCCGACACATACTGAAAGAGAGTACTTC
cdr3_aa: CASSPTHTEREYF

clone_size: NA
v_call: TRBV5-1
cdr3_length: 13
j_call: TRBJ1-4
d_call: NA
cdr3_nt: TGCGCCAGCAGCTTGGCGGATGGAGAAAAACTGTTTTTT
cdr3_aa: CASSLADGEKLFF

clone_size: once
v_call: TRBV2
cdr3_length: 15
j_call: TRBJ2-1
d_call: TRBD2
cdr3_nt: TGTGCCAGCAGTCTAGCGGGGGCCGCCTACAATGAGCAGTTCTTC
cdr3_aa: CASSLAGAAYNEQFF

clone_size: NA
v_call: TRBV9
cdr3_length: 13
j_call: TRBJ1-3
d_call: NA
cdr3_nt: TGTGCCAGCAGCAATTCCTCTGGAAACACCATATATTTT
cdr3_aa: CASSNSSGNTIYF

clone_size: NA
v_call: TRBV9
cdr3_length: 12
j_call: TRBJ1-2
d_call: NA
cdr3_nt: TGTGCCAGCAGCGGGCCTTTCTATGGCTACACCTTC
cdr3_aa: CASSGPFYGYTF

clone_size: NA
v_call: TRBV29-1
cdr3_length: 12
j_call: TRBJ2-1
d_call: NA
cdr3_nt: TGCAGCGTTGCTGGACAGATCAATGAGCAGTTCTTC
cdr3_aa: CSVAGQINEQFF

clone_size: NA
v_call: TRBV2
cdr3_length: 16
j_call: TRBJ2-2
d_call: NA
cdr3_nt: TGTGCCAGCACAGCTTCGAGGGTTGGCTTGGGCGGGGAGCTGTTTTTT
cdr3_aa: CASTASRVGLGGELFF

clone_size: few
v_call: TRBV6-6
cdr3_length: 13
j_call: TRBJ1-4
d_call: NA
cdr3_nt: TGTGCCAGCGTAGGCGGCGTTAGCGAAAAACTGTTTTTT
cdr3_aa: CASVGGVSEKLFF

clone_size: NA
v_call: TRBV2
cdr3_length: 15
j_call: TRBJ1-1
d_call: NA
cdr3_nt: TGTGCCAGCACGAGACAGTCGGCGGGAAACACTGAAGCTTTCTTT
cdr3_aa: CASTRQSAGNTEAFF

clone_size: medium-sized
v_call: TRBV6-5
cdr3_length: 12
j_call: TRBJ2-2
d_call: NA
cdr3_nt: TGTGCCAGCAGTCAATTCACCGGGGAGCTGTTTTTT
cdr3_aa: CASSQFTGELFF

clone_size: NA
v_call: TRBV30
cdr3_length: 15
j_call: TRBJ2-4
d_call: NA
cdr3_nt: TGTGCCTGGAGTGTAAGGGGCGTGTCCAAAAACATTCAGTACTTC
cdr3_aa: CAWSVRGVSKNIQYF

clone_size: NA
v_call: TRBV19
cdr3_length: 14
j_call: TRBJ1-6
d_call: NA
cdr3_nt: TGTGCCAGCAGCCCTATGGTCTATAATTCACCCCTCCACTTT
cdr3_aa: CASSPMVYNSPLHF

clone_size: NA
v_call: TRBV7-2
cdr3_length: 13
j_call: TRBJ1-5
d_call: TRBD1
cdr3_nt: TGTGCCAGCAGCTCACAGGGGAATCAGCCCCAGCATTTT
cdr3_aa: CASSSQGNQPQHF

clone_size: NA
v_call: TRBV30
cdr3_length: 13
j_call: TRBJ1-2
d_call: NA
cdr3_nt: TGTGCCTGGAGTGTGCCAGGGAGGGAAGGCTACACCTTC
cdr3_aa: CAWSVPGREGYTF

clone_size: NA
v_call: TRBV29-1
cdr3_length: 13
j_call: TRBJ1-1
d_call: NA
cdr3_nt: TGCAGCGTTCGGCCAGGGACGGGCACTGAAGCTTTCTTT
cdr3_aa: CSVRPGTGTEAFF

clone_size: NA
v_call: TRBV20-1
cdr3_length: 11
j_call: TRBJ1-2
d_call: NA
cdr3_nt: TGCAGTGCTTCCACAGGGTACGGCTACACCTTC
cdr3_aa: CSASTGYGYTF

clone_size: NA
v_call: TRBV5-4
cdr3_length: 14
j_call: TRBJ2-1
d_call: NA
cdr3_nt: TGTGCCAGCAGCGTCCCCGGGACCCACAATGAGCAGTTCTTC
cdr3_aa: CASSVPGTHNEQFF

clone_size: medium-sized
v_call: TRBV18
cdr3_length: 13
j_call: TRBJ1-2
d_call: NA
cdr3_nt: TGTGCCAGCTCCGCGTTGGGGCAGGATGGCTACACCTTC
cdr3_aa: CASSALGQDGYTF

clone_size: NA
v_call: TRBV30
cdr3_length: 13
j_call: TRBJ1-2
d_call: NA
cdr3_nt: TGTGCCTGGAGTGTTGGGTGGGACTATGGCTACACCTTC
cdr3_aa: CAWSVGWDYGYTF

clone_size: NA
v_call: TRBV2
cdr3_length: 12
j_call: TRBJ1-1
d_call: NA
cdr3_nt: TGTGCCAGCAGTGAGCAGCGGACTGAAGCTTTCTTT
cdr3_aa: CASSEQRTEAFF

clone_size: NA
v_call: TRBV7-9
cdr3_length: 12
j_call: TRBJ1-5
d_call: NA
cdr3_nt: TGTGCCAGCAGCTTCGGGGAACAGCCCCAGCATTTT
cdr3_aa: CASSFGEQPQHF

clone_size: NA
v_call: TRBV5-6
cdr3_length: 16
j_call: TRBJ2-5
d_call: NA
cdr3_nt: TGTGCCAGCAGCCGGTGGGGGCAATACCTGCAAGAGACCCAGTACTTC
cdr3_aa: CASSRWGQYLQETQYF

clone_size: NA
v_call: TRBV2
cdr3_length: 14
j_call: TRBJ2-7
d_call: TRBD2
cdr3_nt: TGTGCCAGCAGGGCCCCTAGCGGGGGATACGAGCAGTACTTC
cdr3_aa: CASRAPSGGYEQYF

clone_size: NA
v_call: TRBV9
cdr3_length: 15
j_call: TRBJ2-2
d_call: NA
cdr3_nt: TGTGCCAGCAGCGTCGGGGGTGCGAACACCGGGGAGCTGTTTTTT
cdr3_aa: CASSVGGANTGELFF

clone_size: NA
v_call: TRBV9
cdr3_length: 15
j_call: TRBJ1-4
d_call: TRBD1
cdr3_nt: TGTGCCAGCAGCGTAGAGACAGGGCATGGTGAAAAACTGTTTTTT
cdr3_aa: CASSVETGHGEKLFF

clone_size: NA
v_call: TRBV19
cdr3_length: 14
j_call: TRBJ2-1
d_call: NA
cdr3_nt: TGTGCCAGTAGTAAGCAGGGGTCCTACAATGAGCAGTTCTTC
cdr3_aa: CASSKQGSYNEQFF